This is a list of T cell receptor beta chains from one sample in a study of cytomegalovirus exposure and HLA in healthy donors. Generated by immunoSEQ multiplex PCR, the TCRdb table keeps only in-frame clones and is missing some. The sample lists over 100,000 clones, 55% to 80% occurring once. Sequencing was done on a sample of PBMCs. The receptors stem from a young woman in good health and CMV-seronegative. Both conserved end residues are part of each CDR3. Each record gives: CDR3 DNA, CDR3 protein, V gene, D gene, J gene, clone size. A D gene is named only where the DNA matches it firmly. Some rows mark clone size as missing; the rest say once, few, many or name a class of expanded clone.

TGTGCCAGCAGCTTTCTGGTACTAGCGGCGGTGAACACCGGGGAGCTGTTTTTT,CASSFLVLAAVNTGELFF,TRBV5-8,TRBD2,TRBJ2-2,-
TGCAGCGTTGCCTTGGGGATTTTGGACTCCGAGCAGTACTTC,CSVALGILDSEQYF,TRBV29-1,-,TRBJ2-7,-
TGTGCCAGCAGCGTAGTGCCAGTCACCTCGGGGGGGAATGAGCAGTTCTTC,CASSVVPVTSGGNEQFF,TRBV9,TRBD2,TRBJ2-1,-
TGTGCCACGCGGGCGGGACAGAATAATGAAAAACTGTTTTTT,CATRAGQNNEKLFF,TRBV6-6,TRBD1,TRBJ1-4,few
TGTGCCAGCAGCCTGGACAGCTATAGCAATCAGCCCCAGCATTTT,CASSLDSYSNQPQHF,TRBV7-8,-,TRBJ1-5,-
TGTGCCAGCAGCTTAGGACAGAACCTATACGGCTACACCTTC,CASSLGQNLYGYTF,TRBV11-2,-,TRBJ1-2,-
TGCAGCGGCACCCCGGCAGGACAGGGCTATGGCTACACCTTC,CSGTPAGQGYGYTF,TRBV29-1,TRBD1,TRBJ1-2,few
TGTGCCAGCAGCATAGGACAGGGGGCGTCCGAAGCTTTCTTT,CASSIGQGASEAFF,TRBV11-3,TRBD1,TRBJ1-1,-
TGCGCCAGCAGCCAAGATCCAGGGCGGTCCTACAATGAGCAGTTCTTC,CASSQDPGRSYNEQFF,TRBV4-1,-,TRBJ2-1,-
TGTGCCAGCAGCAAAGCGGTGTTAGCGGGAGGGCGCCCCTACGAGCAGTACTTC,CASSKAVLAGGRPYEQYF,TRBV21-1,-,TRBJ2-7,-
TGTGCCAGCAGCTTGGCCTTAGCGGGAGACTACAATGAGCAGTTCTTC,CASSLALAGDYNEQFF,TRBV7-3,TRBD2,TRBJ2-1,-
TGTGCCAGCAGCTCGGACAGCCCAAAAGGGGGCGGCTACACCTTC,CASSSDSPKGGGYTF,TRBV5-4,TRBD1,TRBJ1-2,few
TGTGCCAGCAGCTCCCTGGACAGGTTAAACACTGAAGCTTTCTTT,CASSSLDRLNTEAFF,TRBV7-9,TRBD1,TRBJ1-1,-
TGTGCCAGCAGCTCCGTGACAGGGATGGGCACTGAAGCTTTCTTT,CASSSVTGMGTEAFF,TRBV6-5,TRBD1,TRBJ1-1,-